These T cell receptor beta chains were read from a single sample in a study of cytomegalovirus exposure and HLA in healthy donors. The protocol was immunoSEQ multiplex PCR, while the TCRdb copy is restricted to in-frame clones and leaves out a portion. The data contain fewer than 200,000 clones, 65% to 85% of them singletons. The source material was PBMCs. Source of these receptors: a man aged 55 to 69 in good health and CMV-seronegative. Both conserved end residues are trimmed from each CDR3.

j_call v_call cdr3_aa
TRBJ2-5 TRBV5-5 ASLAGGGETQY
TRBJ2-2 TRBV29-1 SVRSNTGELF
TRBJ1-1 TRBV11-2 ASSLGGGGTEAF
TRBJ1-3 TRBV29-1 SVDLGNTIY
TRBJ2-7 TRBV12-5 ASGPGQWSSYEQY
TRBJ2-1 TRBV4-1 ASSQDRSSGSIGEQF
TRBJ1-2 TRBV6-5 ASSYEQGVSGYP
TRBJ1-3 TRBV6-5 ASREGSGNTIY
TRBJ2-7 TRBV2 ASSFSGGAVQY
TRBJ2-5 TRBV5-1 ASSRAGGQRQETQY
TRBJ1-5 TRBV27 ASSLKPPLESNQPQH
TRBJ2-2 TRBV29-1 SVGGRANTGELF
TRBJ1-2 TRBV6-5 ASRVPGQGGYT
TRBJ2-1 TRBV4-2 ASSQFRGNEQF
TRBJ2-2 TRBV5-1 ASSRGNIDTGELF
TRBJ2-3 TRBV5-1 ASSLRQGSTDTQY
TRBJ1-4 TRBV6-5 ASSYVAGDEKLF
TRBJ2-5 TRBV5-1 ASSLGGGATQETQY
TRBJ2-5 TRBV6-1 ASSETFGTSAGQETQY
TRBJ1-5 TRBV19 ASSHRLHGGGQRDSNQPQH
TRBJ2-7 TRBV6-1 AIGGRGTGVHEQY
TRBJ2-7 TRBV2 ASSPDRSYEQY
TRBJ2-5 TRBV28 ASSLAGETQY
TRBJ2-1 TRBV7-3 ASRGDRDEQF
TRBJ2-1 TRBV7-8 ASSLVLGLAGEAF
TRBJ1-6 TRBV2 ASSEGTGIESPLH
TRBJ2-1 TRBV14 ASSQGTGVSEQF
TRBJ1-1 TRBV2 ASSAEVVNTEAF
TRBJ1-5 TRBV27 ASRRDRNQPQH
TRBJ1-5 TRBV2 ASRRDAVDLGNQPQN
TRBJ2-4 TRBV27 ASSPRTGGLGLTKNIQY
TRBJ1-6 TRBV7-2 ASSLAQGSNSPLH
TRBJ1-1 TRBV11-2 ASSSSKGGARNTEAF
TRBJ1-2 TRBV6-4 ASSPERDRGNYGYT
TRBJ2-1 TRBV4-1 ASSQVSRDRGPWRSYNEQF